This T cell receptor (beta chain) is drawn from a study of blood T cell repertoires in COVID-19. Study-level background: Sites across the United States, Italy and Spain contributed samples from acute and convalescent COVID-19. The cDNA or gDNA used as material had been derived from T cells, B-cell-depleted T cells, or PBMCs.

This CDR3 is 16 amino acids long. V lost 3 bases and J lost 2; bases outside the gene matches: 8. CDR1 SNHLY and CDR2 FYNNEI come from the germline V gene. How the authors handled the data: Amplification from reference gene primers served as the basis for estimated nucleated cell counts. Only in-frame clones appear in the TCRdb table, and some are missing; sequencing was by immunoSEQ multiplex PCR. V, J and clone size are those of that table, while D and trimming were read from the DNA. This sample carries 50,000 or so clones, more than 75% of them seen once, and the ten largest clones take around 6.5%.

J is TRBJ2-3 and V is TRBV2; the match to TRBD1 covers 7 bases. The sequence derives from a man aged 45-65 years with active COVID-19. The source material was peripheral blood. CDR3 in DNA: TGTGCCAGCAGTGAGGGCAGGGGGTTCACCACAGATACGCAGTATTTT. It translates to CASSEGRGFTTDTQYF. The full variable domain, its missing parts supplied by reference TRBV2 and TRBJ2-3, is EPEVTQTPSHQVTQMGQEVILRCVPISNHLYFYWYRQILGQKVEFLVSFYNNEISEKSEIFDDQFSVERPDGSNFTLKIRSTKLEDSAMYFCASSEGRGFTTDTQYFGPGTRLTVL.